The T cell receptor (beta chain) under discussion was sequenced for a study of Ad26.COV2.S vaccination and SARS-CoV-2 variants. Background on the study: Ad26.COV2.S shots went into the muscle once or twice, 56 days apart.

Regarding treatment: over 15 received Ad26.COV2.S at low or high dose, single or two shots; several received placebo; per-sample allocation not given. The samples date from day 63 after the first vaccine or placebo injection. The CDR3 extends over 13 amino acids. V lost 3 bases to trimming and J lost 4 bases, with 12 bases between them. Germline values: CDR1 GTSNPN, CDR2 SVGIG (reference sequence). Produced via immunoSEQ multiplex PCR; TCRdb's table is partial and in-frame only. The sample shows approximately 410,000 clones, over 80% of them seen only once. The rearrangement links TRBV30 to TRBJ1-1, with D perhaps matching TRBD1 (5 bases). The receptor's source is a person aged 18-60 years who received the Ad26.COV2.S COVID-19 vaccine or a placebo. Source: peripheral blood, taken in a trial of Ad26.COV2.S vaccine versus placebo. CDR3 coding DNA: TGTGCCTGGAGCGGGGGGGTAGGCACTGAAGCTTTCTTT. It yields the protein CAWSGGVGTEAFF.